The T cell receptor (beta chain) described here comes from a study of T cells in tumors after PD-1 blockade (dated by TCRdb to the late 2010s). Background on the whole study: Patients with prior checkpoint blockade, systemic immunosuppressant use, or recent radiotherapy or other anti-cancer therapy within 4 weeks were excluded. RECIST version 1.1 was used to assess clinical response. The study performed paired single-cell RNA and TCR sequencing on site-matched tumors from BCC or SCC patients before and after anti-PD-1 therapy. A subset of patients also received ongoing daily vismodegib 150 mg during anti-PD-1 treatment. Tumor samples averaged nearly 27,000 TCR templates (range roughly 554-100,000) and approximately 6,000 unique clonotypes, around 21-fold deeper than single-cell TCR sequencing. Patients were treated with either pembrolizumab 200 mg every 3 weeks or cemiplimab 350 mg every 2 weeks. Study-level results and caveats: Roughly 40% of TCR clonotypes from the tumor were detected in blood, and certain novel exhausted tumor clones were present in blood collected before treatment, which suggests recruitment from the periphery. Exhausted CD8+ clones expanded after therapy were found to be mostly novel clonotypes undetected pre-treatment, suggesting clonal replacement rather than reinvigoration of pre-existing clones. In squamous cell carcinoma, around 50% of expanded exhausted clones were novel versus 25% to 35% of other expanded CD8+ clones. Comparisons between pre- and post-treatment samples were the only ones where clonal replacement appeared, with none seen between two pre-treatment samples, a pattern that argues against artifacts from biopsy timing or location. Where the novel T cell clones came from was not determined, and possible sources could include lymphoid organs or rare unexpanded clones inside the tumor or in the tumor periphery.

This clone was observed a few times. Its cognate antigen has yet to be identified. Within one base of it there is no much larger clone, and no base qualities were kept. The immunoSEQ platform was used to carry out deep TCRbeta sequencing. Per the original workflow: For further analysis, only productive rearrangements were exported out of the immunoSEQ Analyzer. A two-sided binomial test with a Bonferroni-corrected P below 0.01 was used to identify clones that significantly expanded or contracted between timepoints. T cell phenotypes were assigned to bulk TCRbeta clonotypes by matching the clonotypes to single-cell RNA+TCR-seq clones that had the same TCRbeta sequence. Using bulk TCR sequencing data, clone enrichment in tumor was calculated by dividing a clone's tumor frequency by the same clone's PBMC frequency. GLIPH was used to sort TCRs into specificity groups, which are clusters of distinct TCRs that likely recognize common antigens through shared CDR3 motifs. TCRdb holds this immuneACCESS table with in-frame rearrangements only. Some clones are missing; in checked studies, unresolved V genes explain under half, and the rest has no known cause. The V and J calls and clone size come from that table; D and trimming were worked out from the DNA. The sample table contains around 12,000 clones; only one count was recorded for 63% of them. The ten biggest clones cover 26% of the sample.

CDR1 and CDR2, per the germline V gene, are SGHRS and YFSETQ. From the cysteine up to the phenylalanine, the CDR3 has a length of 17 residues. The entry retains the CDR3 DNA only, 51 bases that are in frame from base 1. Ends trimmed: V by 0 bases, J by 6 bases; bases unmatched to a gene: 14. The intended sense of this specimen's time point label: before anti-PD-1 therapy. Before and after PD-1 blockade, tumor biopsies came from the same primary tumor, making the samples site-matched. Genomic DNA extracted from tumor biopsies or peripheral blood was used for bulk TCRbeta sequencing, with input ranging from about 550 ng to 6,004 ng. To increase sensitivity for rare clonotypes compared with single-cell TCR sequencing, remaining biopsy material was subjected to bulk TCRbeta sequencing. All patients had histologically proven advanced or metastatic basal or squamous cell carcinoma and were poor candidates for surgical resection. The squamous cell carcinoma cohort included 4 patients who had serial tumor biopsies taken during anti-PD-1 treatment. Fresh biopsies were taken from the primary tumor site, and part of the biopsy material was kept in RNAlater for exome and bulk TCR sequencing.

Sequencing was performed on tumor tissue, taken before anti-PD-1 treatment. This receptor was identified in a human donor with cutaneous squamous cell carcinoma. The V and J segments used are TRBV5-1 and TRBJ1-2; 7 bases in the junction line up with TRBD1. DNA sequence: TGCGCCAGCAGCTTGGAGGACGCAGGGGGGGTATCGGATGGCTACACCTTC. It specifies CASSLEDAGGVSDGYTF. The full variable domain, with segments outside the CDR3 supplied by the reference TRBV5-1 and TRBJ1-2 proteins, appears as KAGVTQTPRYLIKTRGQQVTLSCSPISGHRSVSWYQQTPGQGLQFLFEYFSETQRNKGNFPGRFSGRQFSNSRSEMNVSTLELGDSALYLCASSLEDAGGVSDGYTFGSGTRLTVV.